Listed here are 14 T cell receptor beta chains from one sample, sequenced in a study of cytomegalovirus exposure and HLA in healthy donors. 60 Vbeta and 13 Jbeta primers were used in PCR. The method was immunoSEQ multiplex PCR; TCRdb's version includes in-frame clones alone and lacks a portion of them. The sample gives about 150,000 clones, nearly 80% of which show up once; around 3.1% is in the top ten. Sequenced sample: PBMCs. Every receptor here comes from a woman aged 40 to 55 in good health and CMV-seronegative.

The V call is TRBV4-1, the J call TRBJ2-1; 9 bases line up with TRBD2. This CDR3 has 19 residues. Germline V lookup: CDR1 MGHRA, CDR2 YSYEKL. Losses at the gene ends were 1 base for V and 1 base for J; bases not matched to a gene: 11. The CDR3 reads CASSQVLRGGLGSYNEQFF. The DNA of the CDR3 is TGCGCCAGCAGCCAAGTTCTGCGGGGGGGCTTGGGATCCTACAATGAGCAGTTCTTC.

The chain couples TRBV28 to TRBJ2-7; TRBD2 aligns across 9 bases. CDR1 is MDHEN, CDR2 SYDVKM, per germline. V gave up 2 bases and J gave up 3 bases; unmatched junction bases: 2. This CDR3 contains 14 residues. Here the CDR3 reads CASSLAGGLYEQYF. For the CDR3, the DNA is TGTGCCAGCAGTTTAGCGGGGGGGCTCTACGAGCAGTACTTC.

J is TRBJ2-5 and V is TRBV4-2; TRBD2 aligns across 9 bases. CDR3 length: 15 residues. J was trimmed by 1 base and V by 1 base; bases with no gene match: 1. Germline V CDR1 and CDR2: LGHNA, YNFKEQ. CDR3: CASSQASGVQETQYF. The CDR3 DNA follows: TGTGCCAGCAGCCAAGCTAGCGGGGTCCAAGAGACCCAGTACTTC.

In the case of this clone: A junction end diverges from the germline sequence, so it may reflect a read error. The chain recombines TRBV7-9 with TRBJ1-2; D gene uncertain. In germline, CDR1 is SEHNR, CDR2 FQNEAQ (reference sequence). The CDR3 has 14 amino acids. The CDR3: CSSTPPPPFGGYTF. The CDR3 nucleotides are TGTTCCAGTACCCCCCCGCCACCTTTCGGTGGCTACACCTTC.

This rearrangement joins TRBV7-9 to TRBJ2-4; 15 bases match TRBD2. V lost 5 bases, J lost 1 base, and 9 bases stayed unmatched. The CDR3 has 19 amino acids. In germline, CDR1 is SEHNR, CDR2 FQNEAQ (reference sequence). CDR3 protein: CASSTFTGTSGGAKNIQYF. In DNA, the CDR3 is TGTGCCAGCAGCACCTTTACCGGGACTAGCGGGGGGGCCAAAAACATTCAGTACTTC.

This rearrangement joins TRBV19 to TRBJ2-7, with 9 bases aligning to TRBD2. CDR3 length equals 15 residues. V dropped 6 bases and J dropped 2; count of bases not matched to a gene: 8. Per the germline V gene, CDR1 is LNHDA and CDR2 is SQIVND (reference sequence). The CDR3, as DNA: TGTGCCAGTAGGATTTCCAGCGGGGGGACCTACGAGCAGTACTTC. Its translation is CASRISSGGTYEQYF.

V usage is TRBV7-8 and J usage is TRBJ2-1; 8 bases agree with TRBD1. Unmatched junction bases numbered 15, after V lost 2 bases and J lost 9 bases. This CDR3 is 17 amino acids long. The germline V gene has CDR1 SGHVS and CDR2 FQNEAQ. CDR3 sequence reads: CASSLRVGGQGFVEQFF. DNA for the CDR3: TGTGCCAGCAGCTTACGGGTCGGCGGACAGGGCTTCGTTGAGCAGTTCTTC.

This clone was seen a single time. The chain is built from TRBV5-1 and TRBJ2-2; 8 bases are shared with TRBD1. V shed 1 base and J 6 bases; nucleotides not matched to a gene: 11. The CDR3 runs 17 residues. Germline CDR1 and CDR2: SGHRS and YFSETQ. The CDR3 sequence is CASSLTRWTGQAGELFF. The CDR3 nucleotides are TGCGCCAGCAGCTTGACCCGGTGGACAGGGCAGGCCGGGGAGCTGTTTTTT.

This CDR3 is CASSKHRGGEQYF. CDR3 nucleotide sequence: TGTGCCAGCAGTAAACACAGGGGAGGCGAGCAGTACTTC. The chain combines TRBV28 with TRBJ2-7; D might be TRBD1 (7 bases). V was cut by 5 bases and J by 6 bases, with 14 bases left in between. CDR3 length equals 13 residues. CDR1 and CDR2 (germline): MDHEN, SYDVKM. Drawing the rest from reference TRBV28 and TRBJ2-7, the complete variable domain is DVKVTQSSRYLVKRTGEKVFLECVQDMDHENMFWYRQDPGLGLRLIYFSYDVKMKEKGDIPEGYSVSREKKERFSLILESASTNQTSMYLCASSKHRGGEQYFGPGTRLTVT.

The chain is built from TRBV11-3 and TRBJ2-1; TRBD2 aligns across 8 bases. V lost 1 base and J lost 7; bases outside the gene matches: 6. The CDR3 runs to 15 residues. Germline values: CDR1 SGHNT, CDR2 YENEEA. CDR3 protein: CASSLVGGAGNEQFF. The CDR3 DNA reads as TGTGCCAGCAGCTTAGTCGGGGGGGCAGGGAATGAGCAGTTCTTC.

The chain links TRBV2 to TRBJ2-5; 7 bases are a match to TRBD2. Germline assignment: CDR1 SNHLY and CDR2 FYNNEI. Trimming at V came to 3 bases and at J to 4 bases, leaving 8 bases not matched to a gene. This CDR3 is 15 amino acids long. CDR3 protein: CASSEAGEGIETQYF. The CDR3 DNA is TGTGCCAGCAGTGAGGCGGGGGAGGGGATAGAGACCCAGTACTTC.

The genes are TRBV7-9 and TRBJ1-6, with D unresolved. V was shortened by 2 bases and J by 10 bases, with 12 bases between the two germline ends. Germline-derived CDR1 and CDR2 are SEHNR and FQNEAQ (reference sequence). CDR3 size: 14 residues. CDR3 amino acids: CASSLSGQTSPLHF. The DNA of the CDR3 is TGTGCCAGCAGCTTATCGGGTCAAACATCACCCCTCCACTTT. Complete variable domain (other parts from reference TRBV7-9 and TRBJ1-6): DTGVSQNPRHKITKRGQNVTFRCDPISEHNRLYWYRQTLGQGPEFLTYFQNEAQLEKSRLLSDRFSAERPKGSFSTLEIQRTEQGDSAMYLCASSLSGQTSPLHFGNGTRLTVT.

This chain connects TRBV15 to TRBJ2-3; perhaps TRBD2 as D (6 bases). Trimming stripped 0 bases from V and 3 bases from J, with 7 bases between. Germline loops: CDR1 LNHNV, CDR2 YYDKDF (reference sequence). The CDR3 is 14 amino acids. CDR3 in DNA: TGTGCCACCAGCAGAGATCGGGGGACAGATACGCAGTATTTT. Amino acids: CATSRDRGTDTQYF.

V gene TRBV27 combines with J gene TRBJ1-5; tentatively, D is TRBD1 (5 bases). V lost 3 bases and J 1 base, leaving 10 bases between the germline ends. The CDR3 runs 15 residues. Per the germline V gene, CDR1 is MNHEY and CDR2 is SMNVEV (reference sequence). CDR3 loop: CASSFQGTSNQPQHF. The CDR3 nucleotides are TGTGCCAGCAGTTTTCAGGGTACAAGCAATCAGCCCCAGCATTTT.